Listed below are T cell receptor beta chains from one sample, sequenced in a study of blood T cell repertoires in COVID-19. TCRdb keeps only in-frame clones here, not all; method: immunoSEQ multiplex PCR. In the table there are approximately 70,000 clones, 79% of which are singletons. The sample consisted of peripheral blood. Every receptor here comes from a woman aged 80 or older with active or convalescent COVID-19. CDR3s include the opening cysteine and the closing phenylalanine or tryptophan.

TRBJ1-2 TRBV11-2 CASSLVPAGVVGYTF
TRBJ1-5 TRBV5-1 CASSPGTDYSNQPQHF
TRBJ1-1 TRBV18 CASSEGANTEAFF
TRBJ1-1 TRBV4-1 CASSLVPENTEAFF
TRBJ1-3 TRBV7-9 CASSPSGGGPSGNTIYF
TRBJ2-5 TRBV7-2 CASSLGRGETQYF
TRBJ1-1 TRBV7-9 CASSLVAAQNTEAFF
TRBJ2-7 TRBV6-1 CASSEYLHEQYF
TRBJ2-1 TRBV5-5 CASSSSKRHNEQFF
TRBJ1-2 TRBV30 CAWSAKGVGYTF
TRBJ2-3 TRBV5-4 CASRPGLAGGSTDTQYF
TRBJ2-1 TRBV24-1 CATSDPRTSGNEQFF
TRBJ1-3 TRBV6-5 CASLDGNSGNTIYF